Sequencing of this T cell receptor beta chain was carried out in a study of cytomegalovirus exposure and HLA in healthy donors (dated 2017 in TCRdb). Regarding the complete study: In an earlier analysis of fewer than 750 of the donors, around 290 Gb of sequence data and 90 million to 120 million unique TCR beta sequences from about 179 million T cells were reported. HLA typing covered class I and class II loci at four-digit resolution. The aim of the study was to test whether cataloging public T cell receptors could identify signatures of past pathogen exposure. The study used immunosequencing to profile the T cell repertoires of 670 or so subjects and linked those repertoires to cytomegalovirus serostatus. To study patterns of TCR occurrence, a later analysis re-analyzed previously published TCR beta repertoires from 666 donors and added high-resolution HLA genotyping. The number of donors typed differed by locus, with 629-630 for A, B, C, DRB1 and DQB1, around 500 for DQA1, 606 for DPA1, and over 400 for DPB1. Of the roughly 420 genotyped donors, 65% to 90% were placed in the genetic ancestry cluster associated with self-reported Caucasian donors. A separate validation cohort of over 95 different subjects was used in addition to the roughly 620-subject first cohort. A later genetic analysis used genome-wide SNP genotypes for about 55% of the 666 donors, treating that subset as a discovery cohort. High-throughput TCR immunosequencing, statistical association of individual TCRs with disease status, and machine learning were combined to predict cytomegalovirus infection status. Rather than using new phenotypic data, the later analysis identified candidate immune exposures from TCR beta sequences and from how often those sequences occurred across donors. All discovery cohort repertoires had been generated using a single sequencing platform. Among about 400 genotyped donors of the cohort, an average of around 250,000 unique TCR beta nucleotide sequences was sequenced per donor, of which roughly 18% were non-productive. Because of strong linkage in the cohort, five DR-DQ haplotypes were treated as single units for association and clustering. An earlier analysis of fewer than 700 of the donors applied high-throughput TCR beta sequencing to assess whether each TCR beta V gene segment acted as functional or pseudogenic. Donor age, sex, ethnicity and CMV serostatus were compiled alongside the repertoire data. An early release that covered about 600 HLA-typed donors contained approximately 300 gigabases of sequencing data and about 84 million unique TCR sequences.

At the junction V is shortened by 1 base and J by 4 bases; bases outside the gene matches: 8. The cysteine opens and the phenylalanine closes a CDR3 of 17 amino acids. The only DNA kept is the CDR3, 51 bases in frame from the first base. The germline V gene encodes CDR1 SGHTA and CDR2 FQGNSA. Libraries were prepared through the immunoSEQ multiplex PCR assay. The multiplex PCR relied on a mix of 60 forward primers for TCR Vbeta segments and 13 reverse primers for TCR Jbeta segments. Amplification of the CDR3 region of rearranged TCR beta genes was performed with a multiplex PCR assay on genomic DNA. The Illumina HiSeq System was used to sequence the amplified TCR beta libraries as 87-base-pair reads. As for the original processing: A later analysis tallied 75 million to 85 million unique TCR beta chains across the 666 repertoires, and about 10 million of those chains were shared by two or more donors. A nearest-neighbor algorithm error-corrected the raw reads and collapsed the reads into unique sequences, merging closely related sequences to remove PCR and sequencing errors. To assign V, D and J gene segments, CDR3 sequences were aligned to IMGT reference sequences. For a sequence to be retained, a match of at least six nucleotides was required to both a V gene segment and a J gene segment. A rearrangement was called productive if the CDR3 had no stop codons and remained in frame with V and J, and every other rearrangement was called non-productive. Following IMGT convention, CDR3 was defined as the stretch from the second conserved V-encoded cysteine to the conserved J-encoded phenylalanine. The earlier analysis of fewer than 750 of the donors excluded sequences that lacked an unambiguous match to a single V gene segment. In an earlier analysis of almost 600 of the donors, a V segment was called functional when productive rearrangements were above 56.7%, and segregating when the standard deviation between donors exceeded 5%. A statistical classification framework was developed to diagnose cytomegalovirus status using the catalog of TCR beta chain sequences. In a later analysis, TCR nucleotide sequences were compared against IMGT/GENE-DB human TR gene sequences so that V and J genes could be assigned. Using the TCRdist pipeline, a later analysis assigned CDR3 sequences along with most-parsimonious VDJ recombination scenarios. In a later analysis, each TCR beta chain was defined by its CDR3 amino acid sequence together with its V-gene family, and reads lacking a unique V-gene family were excluded. To address suspected cross-contamination and a sequencing artifact, a later analysis removed around 600 highly shared, low-generation-probability nucleotide sequences. In a later analysis, a clonal expansion index was calculated for each public chain from normalized within-repertoire ranks of inferred template counts. In a later analysis, generation probabilities were computed with a VDJ recombination model fitted to out-of-frame rearrangements, and the resulting probabilities were checked against IGoR. A later analysis scored TCR-TCR, TCR-HLA and TCR-CMV co-occurrence with hypergeometric tests, applying a repertoire-size bias correction to TCR pairs. To estimate false discovery rates, a later analysis permuted the HLA or CMV assignments 20 times. In a later analysis, co-occurring TCRs were grouped with DBSCAN, and TCRdist sequence similarity was added when clustering was performed within HLA-allele-positive subsets. For co-occurrence clustering, repertoires with fewer than 30,000 or more than 120,000 public chains were excluded, along with a handful of repertoires with anomalous nucleotide sharing. The immuneACCESS repertoire file appears here via TCRdb, limited to in-frame rearrangements. These files lack a portion of the clones; in checked studies, under half of the deficit traces to unresolved V genes, and the cause of the others is not known. V and J calls and clone size follow that table, whereas D and trimming were derived from the DNA. The sample profile shows some 150,000 clones; roughly 77% of them were found once. 3.7% of the sample is held by the ten biggest clonotypes.

This clone appeared a few times. Its antigen remains unidentified. It has no much larger one-base neighbor in the sample; base qualities were not kept. The cohort was made up of about 610 healthy bone marrow donors. At the time of sampling, every cohort member was nominally healthy, though immune exposures that went unrecorded were likely present. The donor tested CMV seropositive and was one of the 289 seropositive cohort members. A peripheral blood sample was provided by each donor, and peripheral blood mononuclear cells were used for TCR beta sequencing. The Qiagen DNeasy Blood Extraction Kit was used to extract genomic DNA from the blood cell samples. Findings and caveats that apply to the study as a whole: Roughly 17 rarely observed V segments, including chromosome 9 orphons, were excluded from the earlier analysis of a few hundred of the donors because counts were too low. Compared with equally common non-associated chains, HLA-associated TCR beta chains in a later analysis were more clonally expanded and had lower generation probabilities. A further reported finding was that TCR beta sequences accurately predicted the HLA-A and HLA-B alleles for most subjects in the first cohort. Immune exposure information for the cohort was limited to CMV serostatus. In a later analysis, several top co-occurrence clusters were reported to appear linked to parvovirus B19, influenza, CMV and Epstein-Barr virus. The classifier was reported to diagnose cytomegalovirus status with high specificity and sensitivity in both the original cohort and the validation cohort. Broadly in line with IMGT annotations, most TCR beta V segments showed up in productive rearrangements about 87% or about 30% of the time in an earlier analysis of several hundred of the donors. When HLA alleles, especially DR and DQ, strongly co-occurred, attributing TCR associations to individual alleles was difficult. Across donors, most TCR sequences were observed very rarely, whereas some public TCRs were present in many individuals. An association between a missense DCLRE1C variant and V-gene and J-gene trimming of TCR beta chains was found in a later genetic analysis and replicated in an independent cohort. In a later analysis, the rate of TCR association differed among HLA loci, with DRB1 alleles having the most associated TCRs and HLA-C alleles having the fewest. Linkage disequilibrium might explain the correlated functional status among segregating V segments, but an unknown experimental factor could not be excluded. A total of around 150 TCR beta chains were listed by the study as associated with cytomegalovirus. Because HLA typing was missing for some donors at each locus, association tests included only the typed subset. A few of the identified cytomegalovirus-associated TCR beta chains were confirmed in vitro to be specific for cytomegalovirus antigens. In a later analysis, 16,951 TCR beta sequences were associated with specific HLA alleles at a false discovery rate of 0.05. Presence/absence analyses assumed roughly uniform sequencing depth across donors, an assumption that may not hold. A later analysis found that most CMV-associated TCR beta chains appeared HLA-restricted, with HLA associations seemingly driven largely by CMV exposure. Only TCR beta chains were sequenced in this cohort, and the absence of alpha or paired-chain data limited detectable features. The authors suggested that the approach could potentially be generalized to other disease states and immunological phenotypes. Because the 87-base-pair reads could not distinguish some IMGT-functional V segments, including TRBV6-2 and TRBV6-3, those segments were excluded. A later genetic analysis reported fewer N-insertions in productive TCRs among donors in an Asian-associated ancestry cluster than the approximately 700-donor mean. The sequencing pipeline was judged likely to have produced a cluster of highly shared sequence variants as a technical artifact.

The chain is encoded by TRBV7-2 joined to TRBJ2-5; a stretch of 11 junction bases matches TRBD2. What was sequenced was PBMCs. This receptor was obtained from a man aged 25-45 years in good health and CMV-seropositive. The CDR3 reads CASSLGLAGGPGETQYF. The sequenced DNA is TGTGCCAGCAGCTTAGGATTAGCGGGGGGGCCGGGAGAGACCCAGTACTTC.